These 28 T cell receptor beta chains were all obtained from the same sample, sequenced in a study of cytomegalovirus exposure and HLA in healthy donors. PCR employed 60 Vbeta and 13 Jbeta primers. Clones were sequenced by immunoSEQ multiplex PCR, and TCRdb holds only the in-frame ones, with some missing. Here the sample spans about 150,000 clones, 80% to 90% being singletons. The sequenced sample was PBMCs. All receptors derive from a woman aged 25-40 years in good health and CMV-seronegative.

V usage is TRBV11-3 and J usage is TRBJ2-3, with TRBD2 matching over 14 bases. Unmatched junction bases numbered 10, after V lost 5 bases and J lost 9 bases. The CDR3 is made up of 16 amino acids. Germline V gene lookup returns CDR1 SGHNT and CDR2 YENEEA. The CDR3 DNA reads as TGTGCCAGCAGCCCGACTAGCGGGGGGGCGACGGGGACGCAGTATTTT. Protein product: CASSPTSGGATGTQYF.

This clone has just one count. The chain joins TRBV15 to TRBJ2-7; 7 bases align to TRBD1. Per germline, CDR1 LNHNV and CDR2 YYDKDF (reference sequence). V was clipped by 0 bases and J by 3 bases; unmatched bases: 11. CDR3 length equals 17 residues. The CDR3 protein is CATSREERGTAIYEQYF. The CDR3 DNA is TGTGCCACCAGCAGAGAAGAAAGGGGGACAGCCATCTACGAGCAGTACTTC.

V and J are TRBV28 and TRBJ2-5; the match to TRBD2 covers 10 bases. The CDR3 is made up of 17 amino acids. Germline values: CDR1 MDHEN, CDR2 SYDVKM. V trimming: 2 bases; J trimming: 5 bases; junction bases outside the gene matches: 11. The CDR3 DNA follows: TGTGCCAGCAGTTTAGGAATCCTAGCGGGAGCTGGGGAGACCCAGTACTTC. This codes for CASSLGILAGAGETQYF. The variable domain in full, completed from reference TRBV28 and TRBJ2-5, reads DVKVTQSSRYLVKRTGEKVFLECVQDMDHENMFWYRQDPGLGLRLIYFSYDVKMKEKGDIPEGYSVSREKKERFSLILESASTNQTSMYLCASSLGILAGAGETQYFGPGTRLLVL.

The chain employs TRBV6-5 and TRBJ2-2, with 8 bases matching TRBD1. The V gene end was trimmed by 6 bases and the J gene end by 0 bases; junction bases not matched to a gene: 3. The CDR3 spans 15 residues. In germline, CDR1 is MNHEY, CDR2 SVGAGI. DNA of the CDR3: TGTGCCAGCAGGACAGGGGTAGCGAACACCGGGGAGCTGTTTTTT. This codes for CASRTGVANTGELFF.

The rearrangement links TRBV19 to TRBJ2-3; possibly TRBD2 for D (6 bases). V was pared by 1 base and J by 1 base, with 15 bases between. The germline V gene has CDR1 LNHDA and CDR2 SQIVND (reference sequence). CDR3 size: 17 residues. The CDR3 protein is CASSIGGGAERTDTQYF. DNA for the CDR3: TGTGCCAGTAGTATAGGGGGAGGAGCGGAACGCACAGATACGCAGTATTTT.

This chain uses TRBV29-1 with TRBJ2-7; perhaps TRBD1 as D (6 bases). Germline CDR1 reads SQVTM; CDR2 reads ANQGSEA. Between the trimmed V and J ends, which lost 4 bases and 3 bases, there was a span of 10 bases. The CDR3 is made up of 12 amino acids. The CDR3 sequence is CSVGQDNYEQYF. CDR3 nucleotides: TGCAGCGTTGGACAGGATAACTACGAGCAGTACTTC.

The CDR3 region is CASSSLPAPHDTQYF. CDR3 sequence (DNA): TGTGCCAGCAGCTCCCTTCCCGCCCCACATGATACGCAGTATTTT. The chain carries TRBV7-2 and TRBJ2-3; D is ambiguous. CDR3 length: 15 amino acids. Germline loops: CDR1 SGHTA, CDR2 FQGNSA. Trimming cost V 4 bases and J 6 bases, with 17 bases left between them.

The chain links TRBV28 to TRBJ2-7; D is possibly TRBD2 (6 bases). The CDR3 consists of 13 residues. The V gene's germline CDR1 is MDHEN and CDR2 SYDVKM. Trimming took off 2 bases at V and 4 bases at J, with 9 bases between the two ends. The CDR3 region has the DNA TGTGCCAGCAGTTTAGGGGGGATGTACGAGCAGTACTTC. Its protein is CASSLGGMYEQYF.

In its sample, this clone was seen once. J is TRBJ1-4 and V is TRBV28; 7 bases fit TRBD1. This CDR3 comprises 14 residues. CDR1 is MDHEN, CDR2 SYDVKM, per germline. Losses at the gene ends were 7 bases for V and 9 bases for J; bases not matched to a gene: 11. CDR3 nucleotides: TGTGCCAGCACCCCCGGGACAGTTGATCAAAAACTGTTTTTT. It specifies CASTPGTVDQKLFF.

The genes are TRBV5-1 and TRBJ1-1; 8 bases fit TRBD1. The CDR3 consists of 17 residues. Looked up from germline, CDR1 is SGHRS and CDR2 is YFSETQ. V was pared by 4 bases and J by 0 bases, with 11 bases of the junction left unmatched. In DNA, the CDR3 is TGCGCCAGCAGCCGGAGGCAGGGGGCCCTTATGAACACTGAAGCTTTCTTT. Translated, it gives CASSRRQGALMNTEAFF.

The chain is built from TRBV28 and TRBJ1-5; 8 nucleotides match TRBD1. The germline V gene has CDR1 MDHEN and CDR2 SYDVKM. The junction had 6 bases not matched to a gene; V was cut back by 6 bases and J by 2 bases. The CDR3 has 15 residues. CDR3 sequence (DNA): TGTGCCAGCAGGACGACAGGGGCGGGCAATCAGCCCCAGCATTTT. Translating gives CASRTTGAGNQPQHF.

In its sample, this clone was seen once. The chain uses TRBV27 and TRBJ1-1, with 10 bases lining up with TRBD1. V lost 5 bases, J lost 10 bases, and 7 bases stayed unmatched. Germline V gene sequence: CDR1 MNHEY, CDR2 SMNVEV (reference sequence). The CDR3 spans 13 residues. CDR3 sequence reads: CASSPSGQGRAFF. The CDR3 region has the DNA TGTGCCAGCAGTCCCTCGGGACAGGGGAGAGCTTTCTTT.

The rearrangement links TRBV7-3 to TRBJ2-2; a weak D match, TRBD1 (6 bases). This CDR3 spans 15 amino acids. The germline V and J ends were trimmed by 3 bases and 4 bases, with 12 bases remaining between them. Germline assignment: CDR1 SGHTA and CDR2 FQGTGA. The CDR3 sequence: CASSFWGPSTGELFF. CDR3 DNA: TGTGCCAGCAGCTTTTGGGGGCCTAGCACCGGGGAGCTGTTTTTT.

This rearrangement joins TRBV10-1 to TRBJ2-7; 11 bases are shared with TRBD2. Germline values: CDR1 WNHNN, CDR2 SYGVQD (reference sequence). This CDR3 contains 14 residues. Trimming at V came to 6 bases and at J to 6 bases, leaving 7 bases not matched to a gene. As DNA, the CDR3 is TGCGCCAGCAGCGTTAGCGGGGGGGCCGGCGAGCAGTACTTC. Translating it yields CASSVSGGAGEQYF.

CDR3 bases: TGTGCCAGCAGCTTGGGCGGAGAGGTCTACGAGCAGTACTTC. The encoded protein is CASSLGGEVYEQYF. This chain uses TRBV5-4 with TRBJ2-7; D is undetermined. Germline CDR1 and CDR2: SGHNT and YYREEE (reference sequence). The V and J ends lost 0 bases and 3 bases respectively, with 10 bases between them. CDR3 size: 14 residues.

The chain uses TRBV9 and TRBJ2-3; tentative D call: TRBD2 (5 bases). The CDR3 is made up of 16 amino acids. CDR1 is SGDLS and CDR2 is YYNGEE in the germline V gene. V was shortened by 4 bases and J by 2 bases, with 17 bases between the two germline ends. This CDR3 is CASSTLGLISTDTQYF. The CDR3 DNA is TGTGCCAGCAGCACACTAGGACTTATCTCCACAGATACGCAGTATTTT.

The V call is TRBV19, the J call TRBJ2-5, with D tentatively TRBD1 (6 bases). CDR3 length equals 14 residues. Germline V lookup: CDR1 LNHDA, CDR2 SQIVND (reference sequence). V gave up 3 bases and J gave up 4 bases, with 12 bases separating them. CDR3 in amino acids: CASSMGAPGETQYF. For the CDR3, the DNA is TGTGCCAGTAGTATGGGGGCGCCCGGAGAGACCCAGTACTTC. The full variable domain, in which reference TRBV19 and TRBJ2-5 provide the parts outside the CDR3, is DGGITQSPKYLFRKEGQNVTLSCEQNLNHDAMYWYRQDPGQGLRLIYYSQIVNDFQKGDIAEGYSVSREKKESFPLTVTSAQKNPTAFYLCASSMGAPGETQYFGPGTRLLVL.

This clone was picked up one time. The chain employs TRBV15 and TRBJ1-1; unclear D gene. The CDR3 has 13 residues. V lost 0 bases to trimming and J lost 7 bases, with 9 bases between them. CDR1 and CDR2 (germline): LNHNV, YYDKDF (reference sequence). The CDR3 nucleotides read TGTGCCACCAGCAGAGATGTATCGGGTGAAGCTTTCTTT. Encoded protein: CATSRDVSGEAFF.

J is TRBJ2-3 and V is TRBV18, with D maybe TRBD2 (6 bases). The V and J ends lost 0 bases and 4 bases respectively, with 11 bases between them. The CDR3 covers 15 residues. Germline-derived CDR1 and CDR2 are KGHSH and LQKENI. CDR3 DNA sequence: TGTGCCAGCTCACCACCGGCTAGCGATCCAGATACGCAGTATTTT. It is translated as CASSPPASDPDTQYF.

The CDR3 loop reads CASSVYTGLGEQYF. The CDR3 DNA reads TGTGCCAGCAGCGTTTACACAGGGCTTGGCGAGCAGTACTTC. The V and J genes are TRBV5-6 and TRBJ2-5; D possibly corresponds to TRBD1 (6 bases). The J call may be incorrect, as the DNA end agrees better with TRBJ2-7. The germline gives CDR1 SGHDT, CDR2 YYEEEE. The CDR3 loop spans 14 amino acids.

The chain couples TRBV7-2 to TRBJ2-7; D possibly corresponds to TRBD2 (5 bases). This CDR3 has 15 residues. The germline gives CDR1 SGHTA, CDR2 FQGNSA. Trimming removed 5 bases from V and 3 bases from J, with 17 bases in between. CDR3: CASSLGRASSYEQYF. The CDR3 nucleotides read TGTGCCAGCAGCCTCGGGCGGGCTAGCAGCTACGAGCAGTACTTC.

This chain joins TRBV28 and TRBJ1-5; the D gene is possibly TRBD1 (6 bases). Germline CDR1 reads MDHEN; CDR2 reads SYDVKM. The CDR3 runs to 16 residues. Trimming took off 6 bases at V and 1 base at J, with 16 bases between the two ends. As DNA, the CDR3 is TGTGCCAGCAGCGAACAGGGCACGTTGAGCAATCAGCCCCAGCATTTT. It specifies CASSEQGTLSNQPQHF.

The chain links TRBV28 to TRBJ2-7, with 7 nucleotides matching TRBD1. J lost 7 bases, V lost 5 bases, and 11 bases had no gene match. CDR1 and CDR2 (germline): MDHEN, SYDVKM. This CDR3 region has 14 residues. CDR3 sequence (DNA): TGTGCCAGCAGTACACCGACAGGGCTGTGGGAGCAGTACTTC. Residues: CASSTPTGLWEQYF.

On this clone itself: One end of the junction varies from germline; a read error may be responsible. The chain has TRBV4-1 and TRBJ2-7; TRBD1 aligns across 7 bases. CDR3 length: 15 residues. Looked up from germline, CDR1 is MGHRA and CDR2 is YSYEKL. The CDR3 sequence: CASSQPRDSSHEQYF. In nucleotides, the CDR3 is TGCGCCAGCAGCCAACCCCGGGACAGCTCCCACGAGCAGTACTTC.

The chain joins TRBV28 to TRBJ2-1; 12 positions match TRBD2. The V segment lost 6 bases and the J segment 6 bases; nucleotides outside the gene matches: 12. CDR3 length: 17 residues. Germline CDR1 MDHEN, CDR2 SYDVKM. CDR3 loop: CASRAASGRVGVNEQFF. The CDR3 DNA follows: TGTGCCAGCAGGGCGGCTAGCGGGAGGGTGGGGGTCAATGAGCAGTTCTTC.

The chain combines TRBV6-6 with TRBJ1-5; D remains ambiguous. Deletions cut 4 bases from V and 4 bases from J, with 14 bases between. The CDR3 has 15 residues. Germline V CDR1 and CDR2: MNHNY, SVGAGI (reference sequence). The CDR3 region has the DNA TGTGCCAGCAGTTCTTGGGCAGGAGGAAATCAGCCCCAGCATTTT. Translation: CASSSWAGGNQPQHF.

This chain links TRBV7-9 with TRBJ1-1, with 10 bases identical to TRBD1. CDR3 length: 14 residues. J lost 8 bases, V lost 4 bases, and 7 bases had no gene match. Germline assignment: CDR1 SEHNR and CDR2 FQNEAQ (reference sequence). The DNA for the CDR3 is TGTGCCAGCAGCTCGGACAGGGGGTTCTCCGAAGCTTTCTTT. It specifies CASSSDRGFSEAFF.

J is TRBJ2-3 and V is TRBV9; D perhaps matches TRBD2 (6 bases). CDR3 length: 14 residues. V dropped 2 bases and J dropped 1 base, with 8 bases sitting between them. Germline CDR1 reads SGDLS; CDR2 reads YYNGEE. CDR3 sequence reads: CASSVLAGTDTQYF. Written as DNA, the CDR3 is TGTGCCAGCAGCGTCTTAGCGGGCACAGATACGCAGTATTTT.